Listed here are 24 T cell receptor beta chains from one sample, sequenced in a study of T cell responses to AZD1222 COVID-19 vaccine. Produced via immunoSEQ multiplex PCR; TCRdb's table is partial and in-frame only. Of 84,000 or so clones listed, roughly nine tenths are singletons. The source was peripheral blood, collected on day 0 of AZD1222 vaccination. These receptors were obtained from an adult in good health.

The CDR3 bases are TGTGCCAGCAGCCAACCCCGCCGTATGGGGAATGAGCAGTTCTTC. As protein: CASSQPRRMGNEQFF. The chain recombines TRBV7-9 with TRBJ2-1, with D unclear. The CDR3 contains 15 residues. Germline loops: CDR1 SEHNR, CDR2 FQNEAQ (reference sequence). With 5 bases removed from V and 7 bases from J, the gap between germline ends came to 18 bases.

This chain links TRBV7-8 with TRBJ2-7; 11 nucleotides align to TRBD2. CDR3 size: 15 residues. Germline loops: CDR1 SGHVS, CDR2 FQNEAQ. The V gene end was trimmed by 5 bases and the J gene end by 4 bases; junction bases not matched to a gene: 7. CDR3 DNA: TGTGCCAGCAGCCCCCTGGGACTAGCGGAATACGAGCAGTACTTC. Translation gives CASSPLGLAEYEQYF. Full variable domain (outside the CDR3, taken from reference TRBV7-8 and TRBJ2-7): GAGVSQSPRYKVAKRGQDVALRCDPISGHVSLFWYQQALGQGPEFLTYFQNEAQLDKSGLPSDRFFAERPEGSVSTLKIQRTQQEDSAVYLCASSPLGLAEYEQYFGPGTRLTVT.

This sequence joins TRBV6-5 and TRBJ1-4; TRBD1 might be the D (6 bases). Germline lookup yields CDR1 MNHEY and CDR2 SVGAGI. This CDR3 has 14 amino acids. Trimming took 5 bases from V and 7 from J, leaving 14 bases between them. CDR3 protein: CASSPDSRGEKLFF. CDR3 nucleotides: TGTGCCAGCAGTCCCGACAGCAGGGGTGAAAAACTGTTTTTT.

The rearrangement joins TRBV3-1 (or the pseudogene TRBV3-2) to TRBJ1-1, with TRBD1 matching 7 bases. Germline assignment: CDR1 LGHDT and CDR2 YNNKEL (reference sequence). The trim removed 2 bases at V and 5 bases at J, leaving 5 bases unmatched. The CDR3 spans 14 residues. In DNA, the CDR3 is TGTGCCAGCAGCCAATTACAGGGGCGTACTGAAGCTTTCTTT. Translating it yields CASSQLQGRTEAFF.

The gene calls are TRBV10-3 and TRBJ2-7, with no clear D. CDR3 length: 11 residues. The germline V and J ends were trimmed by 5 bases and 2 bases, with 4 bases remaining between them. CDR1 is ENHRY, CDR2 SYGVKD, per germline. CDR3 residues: CAISSPYEQYF. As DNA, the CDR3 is TGTGCCATCAGTAGCCCCTACGAGCAGTACTTC.

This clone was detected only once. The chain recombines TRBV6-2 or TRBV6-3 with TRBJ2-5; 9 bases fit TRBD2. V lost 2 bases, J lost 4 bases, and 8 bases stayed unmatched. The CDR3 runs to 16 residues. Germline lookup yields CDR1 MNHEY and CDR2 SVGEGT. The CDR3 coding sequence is TGTGCCAGCAGTTACGGTTTCGCGGGAGGGCCAGAGACCCAGTACTTC. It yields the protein CASSYGFAGGPETQYF.

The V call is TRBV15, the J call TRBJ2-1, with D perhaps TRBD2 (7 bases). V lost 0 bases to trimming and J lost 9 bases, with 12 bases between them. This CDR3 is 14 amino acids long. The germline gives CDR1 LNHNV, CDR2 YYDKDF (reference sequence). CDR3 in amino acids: CATSRDWGGGEQFF. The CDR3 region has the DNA TGTGCCACCAGCAGAGATTGGGGAGGGGGTGAGCAGTTCTTC. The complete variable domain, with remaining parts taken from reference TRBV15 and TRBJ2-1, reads DAMVIQNPRYQVTQFGKPVTLSCSQTLNHNVMYWYQQKSSQAPKLLFHYYDKDFNNEADTPDNFQSRRPNTSFCFLDIRSPGLGDTAMYLCATSRDWGGGEQFFGPGTRLTVL.

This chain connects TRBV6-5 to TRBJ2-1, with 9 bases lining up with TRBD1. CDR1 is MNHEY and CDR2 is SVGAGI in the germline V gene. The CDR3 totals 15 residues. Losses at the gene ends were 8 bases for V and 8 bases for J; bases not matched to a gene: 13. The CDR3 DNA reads TGTGCCAGCGAGAGCTACAGGGGGCTCGGGGATGAGCAGTTCTTC. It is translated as CASESYRGLGDEQFF.

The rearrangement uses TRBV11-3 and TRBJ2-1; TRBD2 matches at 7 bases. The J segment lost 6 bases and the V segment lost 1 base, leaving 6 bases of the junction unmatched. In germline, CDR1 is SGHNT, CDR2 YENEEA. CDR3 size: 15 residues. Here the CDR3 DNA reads TGTGCCAGCAGCTTAGGATCAAGCGGGGCCAATGAGCAGTTCTTC. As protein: CASSLGSSGANEQFF.

CDR3 sequence (DNA): TGTGCCAGTAGTAATACAGGGAACTATGGCTACACCTTC. It codes for CASSNTGNYGYTF. The genes are TRBV19 and TRBJ1-2, with D maybe TRBD1 (6 bases). CDR3 length: 13 residues. V was trimmed by 4 bases and J by 2 bases, leaving 8 bases between them. The V gene's germline CDR1 is LNHDA and CDR2 SQIVND (reference sequence).

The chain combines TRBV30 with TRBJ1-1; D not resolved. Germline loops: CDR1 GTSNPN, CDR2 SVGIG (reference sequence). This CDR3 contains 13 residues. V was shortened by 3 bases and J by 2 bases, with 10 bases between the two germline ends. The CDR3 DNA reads TGTGCCTGGAGACAGTTCGTTAACACTGAAGCTTTCTTT. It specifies CAWRQFVNTEAFF.

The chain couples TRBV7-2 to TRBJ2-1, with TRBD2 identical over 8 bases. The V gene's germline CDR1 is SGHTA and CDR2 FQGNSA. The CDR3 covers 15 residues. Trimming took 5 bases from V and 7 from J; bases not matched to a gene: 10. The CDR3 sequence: CASSPSGRGGNEQFF. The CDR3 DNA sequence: TGTGCCAGCAGCCCGAGCGGACGGGGGGGGAATGAGCAGTTCTTC.

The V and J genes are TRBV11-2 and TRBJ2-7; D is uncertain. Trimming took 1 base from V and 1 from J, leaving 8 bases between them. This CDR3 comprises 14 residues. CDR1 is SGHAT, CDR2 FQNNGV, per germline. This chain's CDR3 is CASSLGTSSYEQYF. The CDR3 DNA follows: TGTGCCAGCAGCTTAGGAACTTCGTCCTACGAGCAGTACTTC.

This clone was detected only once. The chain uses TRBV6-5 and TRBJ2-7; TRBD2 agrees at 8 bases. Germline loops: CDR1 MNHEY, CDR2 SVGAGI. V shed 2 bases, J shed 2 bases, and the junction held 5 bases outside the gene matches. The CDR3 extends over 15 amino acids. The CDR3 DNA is TGTGCCAGCAGTTACCCAGCCGGGGGGGCCTACGAGCAGTACTTC. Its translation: CASSYPAGGAYEQYF.

CDR3 sequence: CATHGRGDSPLHF. For the CDR3, the DNA is TGTGCCACCCACGGGAGGGGGGATTCACCCCTCCACTTT. The rearrangement joins TRBV2 to TRBJ1-6; maybe TRBD1 (6 bases). The CDR3 runs to 13 residues. V gave up 10 bases and J gave up 8 bases, with 15 bases separating them. Germline CDR1 SNHLY, CDR2 FYNNEI.

The CDR3 DNA reads TGTGCCACCAGCAGAGATCTCAGTTATGGCTACACCTTC. Translated, it gives CATSRDLSYGYTF. The chain carries TRBV15 and TRBJ1-2, with D uncertain. The CDR3 extends over 13 amino acids. Germline assignment: CDR1 LNHNV and CDR2 YYDKDF (reference sequence). With 0 bases removed from V and 5 bases from J, the gap between germline ends came to 7 bases.

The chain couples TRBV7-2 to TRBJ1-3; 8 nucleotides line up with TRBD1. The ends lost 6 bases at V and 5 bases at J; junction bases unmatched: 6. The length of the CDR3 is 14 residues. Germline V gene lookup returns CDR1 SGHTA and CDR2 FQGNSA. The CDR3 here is CASRPGGARNTIYF. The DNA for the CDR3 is TGTGCCAGCAGGCCAGGGGGCGCAAGAAACACCATATATTTT.

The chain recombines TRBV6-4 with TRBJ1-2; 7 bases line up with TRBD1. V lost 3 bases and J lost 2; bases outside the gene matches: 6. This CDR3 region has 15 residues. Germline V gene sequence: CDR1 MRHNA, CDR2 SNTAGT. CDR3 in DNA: TGTGCCAGCAGTGAGTCCGAGGACAGGAACTATGGCTACACCTTC. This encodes CASSESEDRNYGYTF.

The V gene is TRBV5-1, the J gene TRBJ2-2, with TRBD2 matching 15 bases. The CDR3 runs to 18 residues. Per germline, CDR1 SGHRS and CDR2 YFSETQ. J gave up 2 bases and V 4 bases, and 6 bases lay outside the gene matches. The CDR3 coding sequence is TGCGCCAGCAGCCCCGCGGGACTAGCGGGAGGTAACACCGGGGAGCTGTTTTTT. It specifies CASSPAGLAGGNTGELFF.

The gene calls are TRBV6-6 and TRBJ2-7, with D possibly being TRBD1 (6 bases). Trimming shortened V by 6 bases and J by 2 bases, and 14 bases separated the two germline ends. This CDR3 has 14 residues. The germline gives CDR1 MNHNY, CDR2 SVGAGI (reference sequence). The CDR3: CASSPDRTPYEQYF. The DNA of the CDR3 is TGTGCCAGCAGCCCAGACAGGACCCCCTACGAGCAGTACTTC.

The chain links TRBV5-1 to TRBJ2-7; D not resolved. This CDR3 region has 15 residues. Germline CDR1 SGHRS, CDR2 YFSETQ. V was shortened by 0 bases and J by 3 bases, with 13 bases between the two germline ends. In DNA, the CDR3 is TGCGCCAGCAGCTTGGTTGGCGGCAGTTTCTACGAGCAGTACTTC. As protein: CASSLVGGSFYEQYF.

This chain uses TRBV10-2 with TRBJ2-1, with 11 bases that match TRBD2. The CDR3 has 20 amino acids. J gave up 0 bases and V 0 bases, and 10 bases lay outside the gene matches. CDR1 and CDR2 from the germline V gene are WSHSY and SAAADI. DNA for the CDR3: TGCGCCAGCAGTGAGTCCCAGCTAGCGGGGGGCCCAAACTCCTACAATGAGCAGTTCTTC. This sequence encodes CASSESQLAGGPNSYNEQFF.

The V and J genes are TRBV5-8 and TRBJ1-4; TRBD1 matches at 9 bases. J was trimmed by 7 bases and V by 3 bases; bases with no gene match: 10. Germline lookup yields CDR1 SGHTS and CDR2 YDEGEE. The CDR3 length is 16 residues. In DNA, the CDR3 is TGTGCCAGCAGCTCGGACAGGGGAGCTTGGAGTGAAAAACTGTTTTTT. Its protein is CASSSDRGAWSEKLFF.

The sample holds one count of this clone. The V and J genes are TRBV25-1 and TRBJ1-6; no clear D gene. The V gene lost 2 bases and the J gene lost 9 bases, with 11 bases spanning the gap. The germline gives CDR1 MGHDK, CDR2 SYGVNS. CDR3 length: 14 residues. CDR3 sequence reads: CASSERVVGSPLHF. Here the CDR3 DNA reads TGTGCCAGCAGTGAAAGGGTAGTCGGTTCACCCCTCCACTTT.